This TCR beta chain was documented in a study of cytomegalovirus exposure and HLA in healthy donors. Study-level findings and limits: In a later analysis, an Asian-associated ancestry cluster reportedly showed fewer N-insertions than the roughly 700-donor mean.

Turning to this clone: Antigen unknown. Other DNA sequences from this sample encode an identical CDR3 as well.

The PCR had 60 Vbeta and 13 Jbeta primers. The table came from immunoSEQ multiplex PCR; TCRdb's copy has only in-frame clones and leaves some out. The sample lists some 150,000 clones; 60% to 70% were seen once. Trimming left V 2 bases short and J 1 base short, with 5 bases between. Germline loops: CDR1 LNHDA, CDR2 SQIVND (reference sequence). This CDR3 region has 13 residues. The chain combines TRBV19 with TRBJ1-1, with D hard to call. The origin of this receptor is a woman aged 60-70 years in good health and CMV-seropositive. Sequenced material: PBMCs. The CDR3 region is CASSIRGNTEAFF. DNA of the CDR3: TGTGCCAGTAGTATAAGAGGGAACACTGAAGCTTTCTTT.